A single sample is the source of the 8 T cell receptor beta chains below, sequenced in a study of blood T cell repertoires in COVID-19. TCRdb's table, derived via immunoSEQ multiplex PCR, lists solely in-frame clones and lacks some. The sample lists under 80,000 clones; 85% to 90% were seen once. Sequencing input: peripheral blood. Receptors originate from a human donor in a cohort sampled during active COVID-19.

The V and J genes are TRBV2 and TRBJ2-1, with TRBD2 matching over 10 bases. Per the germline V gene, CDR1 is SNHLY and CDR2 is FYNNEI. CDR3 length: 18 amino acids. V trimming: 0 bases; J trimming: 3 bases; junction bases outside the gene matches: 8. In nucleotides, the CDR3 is TGTGCCAGCAGTGAAGCGAGGACCGGGACTAGCGACTACAATGAGCAGTTCTTC. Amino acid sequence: CASSEARTGTSDYNEQFF.

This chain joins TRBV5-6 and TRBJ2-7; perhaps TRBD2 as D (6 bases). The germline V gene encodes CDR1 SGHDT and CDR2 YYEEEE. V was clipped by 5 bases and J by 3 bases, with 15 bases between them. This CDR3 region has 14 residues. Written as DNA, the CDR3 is TGTGCCAGCAGTCTCGGGGCGGGGAGCTACGAGCAGTACGTC. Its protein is CASSLGAGSYEQYV.

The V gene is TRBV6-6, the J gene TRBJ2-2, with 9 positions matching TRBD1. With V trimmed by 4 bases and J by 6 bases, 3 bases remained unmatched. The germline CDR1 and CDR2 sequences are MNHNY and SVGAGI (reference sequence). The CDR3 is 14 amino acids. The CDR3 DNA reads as TGTGCCAGCAGTTTTGGGGACAGGGCCGGGGAGCTGTTTTTT. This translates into CASSFGDRAGELFF.

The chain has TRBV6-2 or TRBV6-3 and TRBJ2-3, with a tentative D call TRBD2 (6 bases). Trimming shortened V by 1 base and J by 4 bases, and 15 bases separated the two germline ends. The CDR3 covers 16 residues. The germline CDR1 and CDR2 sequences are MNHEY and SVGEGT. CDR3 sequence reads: CASSYFSLANADTQYF. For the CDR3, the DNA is TGTGCCAGCAGTTACTTCTCGCTAGCGAATGCAGATACGCAGTATTTT.

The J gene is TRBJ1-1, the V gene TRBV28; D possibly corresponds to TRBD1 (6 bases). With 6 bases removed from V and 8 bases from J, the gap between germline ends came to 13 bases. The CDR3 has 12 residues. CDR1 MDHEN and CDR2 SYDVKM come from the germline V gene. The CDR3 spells CASSRDRKEAFF. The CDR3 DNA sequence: TGTGCCAGCAGCCGCGACAGGAAGGAAGCTTTCTTT.

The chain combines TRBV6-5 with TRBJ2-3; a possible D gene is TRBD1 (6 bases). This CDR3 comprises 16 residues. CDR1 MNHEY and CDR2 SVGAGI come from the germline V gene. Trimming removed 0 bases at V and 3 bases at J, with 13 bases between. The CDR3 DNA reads TGTGCCAGCAGTTACTCGGGTCAGGGGTGGACAGATACGCAGTATTTT. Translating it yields CASSYSGQGWTDTQYF.

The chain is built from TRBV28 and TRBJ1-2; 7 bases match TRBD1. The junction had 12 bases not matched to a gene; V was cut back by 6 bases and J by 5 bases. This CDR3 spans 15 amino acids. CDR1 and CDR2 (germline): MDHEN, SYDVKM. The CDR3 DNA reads TGTGCCAGCAGACCTTGGGACAGACAACTATATGGCTACACCTTC. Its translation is CASRPWDRQLYGYTF.

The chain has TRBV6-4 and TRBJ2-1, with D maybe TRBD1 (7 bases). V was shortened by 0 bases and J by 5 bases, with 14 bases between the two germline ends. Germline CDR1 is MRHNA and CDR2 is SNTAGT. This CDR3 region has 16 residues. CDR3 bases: TGTGCCAGCAGTGACTCTAGCGGCAGGGGGGACAATGAGCAGTTCTTC. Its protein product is CASSDSSGRGDNEQFF.